Listed below are T cell receptor beta chains from one sample, sequenced in a study of blood T cell repertoires in COVID-19. The assay was immunoSEQ multiplex PCR, and TCRdb's table has in-frame clones only and misses some. The sample lists around 140,000 clones, roughly 84% occurring once. The sequencing input was peripheral blood. These receptors all come from a man between 60 and 75 years old with acute or convalescent COVID-19. CDR3s include the opening cysteine and the closing phenylalanine or tryptophan. The D gene is left open where the match is weak. A row's size may be missing; if present it is once, few, many or a size class.

>14|TRBV18|NA|TRBJ1-2|NA
CASSPARSNYGYTF
TGTGCCAGCTCACCAGCGAGATCAAACTATGGCTACACCTTC
>14|TRBV28|NA|TRBJ1-5|NA
CASSLSYSNRPQHF
TGTGCCAGCAGTTTATCCTATAGCAATCGGCCCCAGCATTTT
>15|TRBV24-1|TRBD2|TRBJ2-1|NA
CATTGTSGSVDEQFF
TGTGCCACCACCGGGACTAGCGGGAGCGTAGATGAGCAGTTCTTC
>14|TRBV19|NA|TRBJ1-1|NA
CASKIGGGPTEAFF
TGTGCCAGTAAAATCGGCGGGGGCCCCACTGAAGCTTTCTTT
>12|TRBV7-9|NA|TRBJ1-1|NA
CASREGNTEAFF
TGTGCCAGCAGGGAGGGGAACACTGAAGCTTTCTTT
>16|TRBV27|TRBD1|TRBJ1-1|NA
CASSLVGGQGNTEAFF
TGTGCCAGCAGTTTAGTGGGGGGACAGGGGAACACTGAAGCTTTCTTT
>15|TRBV5-1|TRBD1|TRBJ1-2|NA
CASSLAGQGNYGYTF
TGCGCCAGCAGCTTGGCCGGACAGGGAAACTATGGCTACACCTTC
>17|TRBV4-1|TRBD2|TRBJ2-2|NA
CASSQTGLAGGHGELFF
TGCGCCAGCAGCCAAACCGGACTAGCGGGAGGTCACGGGGAGCTGTTTTTT
>15|TRBV5-1|TRBD2|TRBJ2-1|NA
CASSFNRGAYNEQFF
TGCGCCAGCAGCTTTAATCGGGGGGCCTACAATGAGCAGTTCTTC
>13|TRBV12-3/TRBV12-4|TRBD2|TRBJ2-1|NA
CASSYGGRREQFF
TGTGCCAGCAGTTATGGCGGGAGGAGAGAGCAGTTCTTC
>15|TRBV11-2|TRBD2|TRBJ2-5|NA
CASSFILAGLGTQYF
TGTGCCAGCAGCTTTATCCTAGCGGGGCTCGGGACCCAGTACTTC
>16|TRBV5-6|NA|TRBJ1-6|NA
CASSPTGSSYNSPLHF
TGTGCCAGCAGCCCGACAGGTAGCTCCTATAATTCACCCCTCCACTTT
>15|TRBV7-6|NA|TRBJ1-3|NA
CASSPQVYSGNTIYF
TGTGCCAGCAGCCCTCAGGTCTACTCTGGAAACACCATATATTTT
>12|TRBV2|NA|TRBJ1-2|NA
CASTVQGYGYTF
TGTGCCAGTACGGTACAGGGTTACGGCTACACCTTC
>15|TRBV5-1|TRBD1|TRBJ1-2|NA
CASSPGDSWWAGYTF
TGCGCCAGCAGCCCGGGGGACAGCTGGTGGGCTGGCTACACCTTC
>11|TRBV2|NA|TRBJ1-1|NA
CASSERKIPFF
TGTGCCAGCAGTGAGCGTAAAATCCCTTTCTTT
>13|TRBV19|TRBD1|TRBJ1-5|few
CASSLGTEQPQHF
TGTGCCAGTAGCCTCGGGACAGAACAGCCCCAGCATTTT
>13|TRBV5-1|NA|TRBJ1-3|NA
CASSLDRWNTIYF
TGCGCCAGCAGCTTGGACCGGTGGAACACCATATATTTT
>16|TRBV5-1|NA|TRBJ2-5|NA
CASSSTRDINGETQYF
TGCGCCAGCAGCTCGACCAGGGATATCAATGGGGAGACCCAGTACTTC
>15|TRBV2|TRBD1|TRBJ2-5|few
CASSVPTGGQETQYF
TGTGCCAGCAGTGTCCCGACAGGGGGGCAAGAGACCCAGTACTTC
>15|TRBV18|NA|TRBJ1-3|NA
CASSPAARSGNTIYF
TGTGCCAGCTCACCGGCCGCTCGCTCTGGAAACACCATATATTTT
>14|TRBV5-1|NA|TRBJ2-2|few
CASSLDQNTGELFF
TGCGCCAGCAGCTTGGATCAGAACACCGGGGAGCTGTTTTTT
>15|TRBV7-2|TRBD1|TRBJ1-3|NA
CASSFGQVPGNTIYF
TGTGCCAGCAGCTTCGGACAGGTACCTGGAAACACCATATATTTT
>13|TRBV29-1|TRBD1|TRBJ1-4|NA
CSVVDRVGEKLFF
TGCAGCGTTGTGGACAGGGTCGGTGAAAAACTGTTTTTT
>14|TRBV19|NA|TRBJ2-5|NA
CASSMLGARETQYF
TGTGCCAGTAGTATGTTGGGGGCGCGGGAGACCCAGTACTTC
>13|TRBV3-1/TRBV3-2|TRBD1|TRBJ1-6|NA
CASRGTGSSPLHF
TGTGCCAGCAGGGGGACAGGGAGCTCACCCCTCCACTTT
>14|TRBV4-1|NA|TRBJ2-3|NA
CASSQDVSSDTQYF
TGCGCCAGCAGCCAAGATGTTAGCTCTGATACGCAGTATTTT
>14|TRBV5-1|NA|TRBJ1-4|NA
CASRPTGWSEKLFF
TGCGCCAGCAGACCTACAGGGTGGTCCGAAAAACTGTTTTTT